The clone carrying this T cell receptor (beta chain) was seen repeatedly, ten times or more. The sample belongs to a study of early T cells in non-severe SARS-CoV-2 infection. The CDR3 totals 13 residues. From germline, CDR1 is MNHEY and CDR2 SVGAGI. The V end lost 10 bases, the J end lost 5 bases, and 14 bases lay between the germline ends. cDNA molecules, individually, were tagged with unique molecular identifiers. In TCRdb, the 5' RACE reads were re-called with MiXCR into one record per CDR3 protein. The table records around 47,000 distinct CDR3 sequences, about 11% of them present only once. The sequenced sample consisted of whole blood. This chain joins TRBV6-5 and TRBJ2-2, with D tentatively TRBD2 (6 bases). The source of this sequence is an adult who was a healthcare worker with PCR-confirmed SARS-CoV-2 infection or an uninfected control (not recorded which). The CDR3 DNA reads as TGTGCCACACGGGACTCCGCTACCGGGGAGCTGTTTTTT. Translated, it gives CATRDSATGELFF.